What follows are 2 T cell receptor beta chains derived from one specimen sequenced in a study of T-cell memory formation after mild COVID-19. TCRdb redid the calling of the 5' RACE reads with MiXCR, one entry per CDR3 protein. The sample lists around 200,000 distinct CDR3 sequences; approximately 18% were seen once. The sequencing sample was made of PBMCs or a T cell subset sorted from them (not recorded which). The source of these receptors is a man between 18 and 35 years old who had mild COVID-19 (a few samples of this study predate the infection). Cell type and time point are not known.

A few counts support this clonotype. V usage is TRBV3-1 and J usage is TRBJ1-1, with 8 bases that match TRBD1. This CDR3 contains 14 residues. Losses at the gene ends were 4 bases for V and 8 bases for J; bases not matched to a gene: 9. CDR1 and CDR2 from the germline V gene are LGHDT and YNNKEL (reference sequence). The CDR3 loop is CASSPQGGVSEAFF. CDR3 coding DNA: TGTGCCAGCAGCCCACAGGGGGGTGTGTCGGAAGCTTTCTTT.

This sequence joins TRBV15 and TRBJ2-7, with 11 bases fitting TRBD1. CDR1 and CDR2 (germline): LNHNV, YYDKDF (reference sequence). V gave up 4 bases and J gave up 2 bases; unmatched junction bases: 4. The length of the CDR3 is 15 residues. The CDR3 spells CATSTRTGGTYEQYF. CDR3 sequence (DNA): TGTGCCACCAGCACTCGGACAGGGGGCACCTACGAGCAGTACTTC.